This T cell receptor (beta chain) derives from a study of blood T cells in healthy people across ages (dated by TCRdb to the mid-2010s). Some background on the complete study: In model experiments, template switching captured about one uniquely barcoded TCR beta cDNA molecule for every two T cells. Using deep sequencing normalized with unique cDNA molecular identifiers, the study measured how TCR beta repertoire diversity changes with age. The donors were divided into four age groups: young (average about 15 years), middle-aged (about 39), aged (about 62) and long-lived (nearly 85). Donors of different ages were randomly distributed across sequencing lanes to avoid experimental bias. For two donors (one aged 18 to 30 and one aged 80 or older), the study analyzed two additional independent replicas of 1 million unique cDNA reads from the same blood draw. What the authors observed across the whole study: The CMV infection status of donors was not known, potentially confounding age-related changes in expanded clonotypes. Compared with the aged group, the long-lived group had more naive CD4+ T cells, fewer expanded clones and increased TCR diversity, suggesting age selection. Conclusive comparison of naive and antigen-experienced compartments was prevented by the profiling of bulk unsorted PBMCs. A strong correlation was found between observed TCR beta diversity and the percentage of naive T cells measured by flow cytometry. As age increased, observed TCR beta diversity per million T cells dropped in a roughly linear way, and a significant reduction was already evident by age approximately 40. Total diversity estimates from one million sequenced T cells were considered lower bounds and underestimates.

Library method: 5' RACE. Data came from an Illumina HiSeq 2500. The second PCR ran for about 6 to 12 cycles and used a J-beta primer mix along with a sample-barcoded 5' primer. A template-switch 5' adaptor carrying 12 random nucleotides introduced a unique molecular identifier onto each TCR beta cDNA molecule. Each sample yielded at least 2.5 million CDR3-containing paired-end reads. All of the RNA was converted into first-strand cDNA using the Mint cDNA synthesis kit, with a TRBC-specific oligonucleotide serving as the primer. Following uracil-DNA glycosylase treatment, all cDNA underwent a first 18-cycle PCR with the universal primers M1SS and BC2_uni_R. On the authors' methods: Normalization of each sample was performed by random selection of 1 million high-quality reads, each carrying a distinct molecular identifier. Reads with shared molecular identifiers were discarded instead of being binned into consensus sequences. MiTCR, with a Q25 quality threshold and the strictest error-elimination algorithm, was used for CDR3 identification, clonotype clustering and error correction. A nonparametric unseen species model using Euler transformation provided a lower-bound estimate of total TCR beta diversity. In-frame beta chains were kept once TCRdb had trimmed the public reads at Q25 with fastp and called clones with MiXCR. One record per CDR3 amino acid sequence lists the most common genes and DNA. Clone size and V and J calls follow TCRdb, not the original study. A total of about 1.5 million distinct CDR3 sequences appear in this sample, roughly 43% of them only once. The ten largest clones take up over 3.5% of the sample.

Notes on this clonotype: What antigen it recognizes has not been identified. Base qualities are not at hand, and no much larger clone is one base apart.

The donors were some 39 Caucasian individuals from Russia, aged roughly 6 to 90 years, who were systemically healthy. Each donor gave ten milliliters of peripheral blood, collected into EDTA-treated Vacutainer tubes. PBMCs were isolated by Ficoll-Paque density-gradient centrifugation, with at least 6.5 million obtained per sample. Trizol reagent was used to extract total RNA from PBMCs, with at least 5.5 micrograms per sample. For every donor, an aliquot of PBMCs went through flow cytometry to measure the percentages of naive CD45RAhigh/CD27high T cells. Compared with germline, V lacks 6 bases and J lacks 2 bases; bases without a gene match: 14. Inclusive of the bounding cysteine and phenylalanine, the CDR3 is 17 residues long. CDR3 DNA is the only sequence kept; it has 51 bases, read in frame from the first base. As encoded in the germline V gene, CDR1 is SQVTM while CDR2 is ANQGSEA.

The sequence derives from a woman under 30 in good health. In this chain, TRBV29-1 is recombined with TRBJ2-1, and TRBD2 matches 9 of the central bases. The sequencing sample was made of blood. The CDR3 here reads CSVLGTSLRRAYNEQFF. The nucleotides are TGCAGCGTACTCGGGACTAGCCTCAGGAGAGCCTACAATGAGCAGTTCTTC.